This T cell receptor beta chain was captured in a study of vaccination and CD4 T cells after COVID-19. A word on this clonotype: The antigen remains unidentified. Its ends do not fully match the called genes, so a read error is possible.

The CDR3 is 15 residues long. Germline lookup yields CDR1 LNHDA and CDR2 SQIVND (reference sequence). Sample treatment: approximately 9-day PBMC culture with coronavirus spike peptide pools or control peptides (ViraFEST assay). Patients returned positive PCR results between March and December 2020, earlier than US Alpha, Beta and Delta variants. Sequence data for DNA of cultured CD4+ T cells were generated by the Oncomine TCR Beta short-read assay. TCRdb re-derived calls from the PCR reads in MiXCR, one entry per CDR3 protein. This sample has around 9,200 distinct CDR3 sequences, with 45% found just once. Broader study findings: Early post-infection timepoints were missing, and relatively few convalescent patients were studied.

Sequenced input: CD4+ T cells from blood, cultured in vitro. This rearrangement joins TRBV19 to TRBJ2-5; 8 positions agree with TRBD2. This clonotype originated in a human donor who had recovered from COVID-19. The CDR3 protein is CVSSIGTRSQETQYF. The DNA of the CDR3 is TGTGTCAGTAGTATAGGGACTAGGTCCCAAGAGACCCAGTACTTC.